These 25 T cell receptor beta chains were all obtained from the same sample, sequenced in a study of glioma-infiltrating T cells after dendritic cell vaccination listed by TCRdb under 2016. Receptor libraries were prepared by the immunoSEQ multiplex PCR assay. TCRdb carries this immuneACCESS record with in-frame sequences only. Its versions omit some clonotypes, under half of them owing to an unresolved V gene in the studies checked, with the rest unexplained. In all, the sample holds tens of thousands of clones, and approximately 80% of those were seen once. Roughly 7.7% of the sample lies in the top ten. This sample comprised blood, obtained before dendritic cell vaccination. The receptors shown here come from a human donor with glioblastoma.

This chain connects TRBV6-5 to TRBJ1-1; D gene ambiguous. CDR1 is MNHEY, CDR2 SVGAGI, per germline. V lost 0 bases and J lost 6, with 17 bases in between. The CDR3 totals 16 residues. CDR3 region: CASSYSLREGIAEAFF. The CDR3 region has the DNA TGTGCCAGCAGTTACTCCCTAAGGGAGGGAATAGCTGAAGCTTTCTTT.

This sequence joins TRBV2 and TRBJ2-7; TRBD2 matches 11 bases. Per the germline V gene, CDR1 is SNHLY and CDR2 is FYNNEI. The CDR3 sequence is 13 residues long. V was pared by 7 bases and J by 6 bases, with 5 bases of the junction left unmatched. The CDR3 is CASKGLAGLEQYF. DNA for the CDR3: TGTGCCAGCAAAGGACTAGCGGGTCTCGAGCAGTACTTC.

The CDR3: CASSIDGTGGDTQYF. CDR3 DNA sequence: TGTGCCAGTAGTATAGACGGGACAGGGGGAGATACGCAGTATTTT. The V call is TRBV19, the J call TRBJ2-3; 11 bases align to TRBD1. The CDR3 length is 15 residues. Unmatched junction bases numbered 1, after V lost 0 bases and J lost 5 bases. Germline loops: CDR1 LNHDA, CDR2 SQIVND (reference sequence).

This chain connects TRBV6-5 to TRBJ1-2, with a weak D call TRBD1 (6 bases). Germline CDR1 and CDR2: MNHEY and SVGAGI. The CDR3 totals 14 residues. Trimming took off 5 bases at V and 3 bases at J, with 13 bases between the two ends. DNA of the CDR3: TGTGCCAGCAGTGCAGGGGAATTTTACTATGGCTACACCTTC. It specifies CASSAGEFYYGYTF.

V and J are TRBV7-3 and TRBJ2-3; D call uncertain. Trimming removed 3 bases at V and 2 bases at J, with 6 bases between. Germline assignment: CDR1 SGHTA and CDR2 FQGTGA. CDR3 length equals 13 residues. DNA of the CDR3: TGTGCCAGCAGCTTCGAGATCACAGATACGCAGTATTTT. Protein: CASSFEITDTQYF. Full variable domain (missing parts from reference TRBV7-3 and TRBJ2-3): GAGVSQTPSNKVTEKGKYVELRCDPISGHTALYWYRQSLGQGPEFLIYFQGTGAADDSGLPNDRFFAVRPEGSVSTLKIQRTERGDSAVYLCASSFEITDTQYFGPGTRLTVL.

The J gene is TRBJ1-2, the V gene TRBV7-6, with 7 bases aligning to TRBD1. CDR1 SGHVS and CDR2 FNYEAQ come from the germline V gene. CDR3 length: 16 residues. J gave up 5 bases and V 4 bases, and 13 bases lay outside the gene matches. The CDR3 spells CASSSQRDSFRYGYTF. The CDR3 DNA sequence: TGTGCCAGCAGCTCCCAAAGGGACAGCTTTCGGTATGGCTACACCTTC.

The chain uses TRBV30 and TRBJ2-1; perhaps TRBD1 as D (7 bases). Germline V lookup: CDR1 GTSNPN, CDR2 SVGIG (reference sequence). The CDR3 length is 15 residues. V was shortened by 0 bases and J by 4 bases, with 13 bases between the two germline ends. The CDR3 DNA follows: TGTGCCTGGAGTGTCAAGGGGGCGGGATACAATGAGCAGTTCTTC. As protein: CAWSVKGAGYNEQFF.

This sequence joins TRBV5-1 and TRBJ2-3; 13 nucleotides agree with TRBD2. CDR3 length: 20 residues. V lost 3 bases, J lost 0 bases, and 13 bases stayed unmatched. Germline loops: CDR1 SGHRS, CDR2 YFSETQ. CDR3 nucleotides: TGCGCCAGCAGCTCCAAAAAACTAGCGGGGGGGCTTGATAGCACAGATACGCAGTATTTT. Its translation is CASSSKKLAGGLDSTDTQYF. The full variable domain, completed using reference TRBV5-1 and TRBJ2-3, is KAGVTQTPRYLIKTRGQQVTLSCSPISGHRSVSWYQQTPGQGLQFLFEYFSETQRNKGNFPGRFSGRQFSNSRSEMNVSTLELGDSALYLCASSSKKLAGGLDSTDTQYFGPGTRLTVL.

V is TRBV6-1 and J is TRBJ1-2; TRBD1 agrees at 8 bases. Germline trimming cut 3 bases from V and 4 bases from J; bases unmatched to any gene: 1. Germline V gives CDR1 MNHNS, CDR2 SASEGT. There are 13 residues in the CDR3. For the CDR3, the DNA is TGTGCCAGCAGTGATGGACAGGGCTATGGCTACACCTTC. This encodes CASSDGQGYGYTF.

The CDR3: CARPGDRDSTDTQYF. The DNA of the CDR3 is TGTGCCAGACCGGGGGACCGGGACAGCACAGATACGCAGTATTTT. This chain connects TRBV2 to TRBJ2-3; D may be TRBD2 (6 bases). V was trimmed by 9 bases and J by 0 bases, leaving 16 bases between them. The CDR3 contains 15 residues. Germline values: CDR1 SNHLY, CDR2 FYNNEI.

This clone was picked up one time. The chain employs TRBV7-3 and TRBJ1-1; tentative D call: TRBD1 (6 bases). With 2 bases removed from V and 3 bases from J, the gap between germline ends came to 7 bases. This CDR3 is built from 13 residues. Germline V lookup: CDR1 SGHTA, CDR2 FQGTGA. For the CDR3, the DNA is TGTGCCAGCAGCTTAGCAGGGGACACTGAAGCTTTCTTT. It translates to CASSLAGDTEAFF. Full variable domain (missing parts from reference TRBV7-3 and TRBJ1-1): GAGVSQTPSNKVTEKGKYVELRCDPISGHTALYWYRQSLGQGPEFLIYFQGTGAADDSGLPNDRFFAVRPEGSVSTLKIQRTERGDSAVYLCASSLAGDTEAFFGQGTRLTVV.

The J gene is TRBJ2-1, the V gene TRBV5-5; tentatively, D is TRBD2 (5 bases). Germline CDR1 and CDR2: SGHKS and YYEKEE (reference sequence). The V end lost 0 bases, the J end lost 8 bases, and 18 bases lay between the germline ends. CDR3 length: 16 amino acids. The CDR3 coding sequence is TGTGCCAGCAGCTTGGCCCTACGGGGTTCAGTCCATGAGCAGTTCTTC. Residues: CASSLALRGSVHEQFF.

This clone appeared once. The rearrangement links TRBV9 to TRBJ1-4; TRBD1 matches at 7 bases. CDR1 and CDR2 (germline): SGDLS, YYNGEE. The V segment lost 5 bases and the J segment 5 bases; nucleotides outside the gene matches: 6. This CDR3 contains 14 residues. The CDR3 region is CASSRGQTNEKLFF. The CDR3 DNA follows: TGTGCCAGCAGTAGGGGACAGACGAATGAAAAACTGTTTTTT.

The CDR3 DNA reads as TGTGCCAGCAGCTTCGAACAGGGATTGACTGAAGCTTTCTTT. Amino acid sequence: CASSFEQGLTEAFF. The rearrangement joins TRBV13 to TRBJ1-1; D is perhaps TRBD1 (6 bases). There are 14 residues in the CDR3. Germline V gives CDR1 PRHDT, CDR2 FYEKMQ (reference sequence). V was clipped by 3 bases and J by 5 bases, with 13 bases between them.

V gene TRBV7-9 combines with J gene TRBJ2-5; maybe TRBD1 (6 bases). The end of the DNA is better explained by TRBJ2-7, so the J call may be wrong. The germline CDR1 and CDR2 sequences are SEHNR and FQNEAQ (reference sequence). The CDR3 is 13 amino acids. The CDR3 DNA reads TGTGCCAGCACCCCGACAGGATCCTACGAGCAGTACTTC. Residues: CASTPTGSYEQYF.

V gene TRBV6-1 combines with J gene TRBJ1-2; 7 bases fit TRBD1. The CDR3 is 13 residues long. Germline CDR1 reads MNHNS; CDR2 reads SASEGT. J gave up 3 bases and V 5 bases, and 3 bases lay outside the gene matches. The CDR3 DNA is TGTGCCAGCAGTCGAACAGGGGACTATGGCTACACCTTC. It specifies CASSRTGDYGYTF.

The CDR3 nucleotides read TGTGCCAGTAGCCCTATGGAGGGCGAACGGGAAGAGACCCAGTACTTC. The encoded protein is CASSPMEGEREETQYF. The chain couples TRBV19 to TRBJ2-5; weak D call: TRBD2 (6 bases). The V gene's germline CDR1 is LNHDA and CDR2 SQIVND (reference sequence). CDR3 length equals 16 residues. V lost 6 bases and J 3 bases, leaving 20 bases between the germline ends. Supplemented by reference TRBV19 and TRBJ2-5, the full variable domain reads DGGITQSPKYLFRKEGQNVTLSCEQNLNHDAMYWYRQDPGQGLRLIYYSQIVNDFQKGDIAEGYSVSREKKESFPLTVTSAQKNPTAFYLCASSPMEGEREETQYFGPGTRLLVL.

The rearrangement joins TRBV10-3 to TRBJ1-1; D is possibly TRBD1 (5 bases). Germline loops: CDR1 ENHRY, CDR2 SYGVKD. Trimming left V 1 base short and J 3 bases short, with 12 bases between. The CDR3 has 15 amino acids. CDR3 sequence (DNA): TGTGCCATCAGTGAGTTACAACGGGGGGACACTGAAGCTTTCTTT. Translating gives CAISELQRGDTEAFF.

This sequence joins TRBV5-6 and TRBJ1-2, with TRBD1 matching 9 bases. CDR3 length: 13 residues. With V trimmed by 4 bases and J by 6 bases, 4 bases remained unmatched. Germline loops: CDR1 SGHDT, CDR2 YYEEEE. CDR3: CASSPRDRDGYTF. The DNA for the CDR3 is TGTGCCAGCAGCCCCCGGGACAGGGATGGCTACACCTTC.

The CDR3 here is CASSEQRGELGEQFF. The CDR3 DNA is TGTGCCAGCAGTGAACAGCGGGGGGAACTGGGTGAGCAGTTCTTC. V is TRBV2 and J is TRBJ2-1; 9 positions agree with TRBD2. The germline V gene encodes CDR1 SNHLY and CDR2 FYNNEI. The CDR3 has 15 residues. The V and J ends lost 2 bases and 9 bases, in that order; junction bases with no gene match: 8.

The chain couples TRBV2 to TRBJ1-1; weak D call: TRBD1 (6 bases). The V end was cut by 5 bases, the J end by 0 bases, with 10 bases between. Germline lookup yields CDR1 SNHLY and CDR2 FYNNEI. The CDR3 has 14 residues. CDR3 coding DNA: TGTGCCAGCAGTCCCACAGGGTTGAACACTGAAGCTTTCTTT. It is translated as CASSPTGLNTEAFF.

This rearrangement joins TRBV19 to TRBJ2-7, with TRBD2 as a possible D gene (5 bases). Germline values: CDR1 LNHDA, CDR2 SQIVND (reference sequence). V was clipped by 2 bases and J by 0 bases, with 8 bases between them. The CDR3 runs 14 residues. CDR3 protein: CASSIRGSSYEQYF. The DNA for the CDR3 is TGTGCCAGTAGTATACGGGGAAGCTCCTACGAGCAGTACTTC. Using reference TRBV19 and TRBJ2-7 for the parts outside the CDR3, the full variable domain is DGGITQSPKYLFRKEGQNVTLSCEQNLNHDAMYWYRQDPGQGLRLIYYSQIVNDFQKGDIAEGYSVSREKKESFPLTVTSAQKNPTAFYLCASSIRGSSYEQYFGPGTRLTVT.

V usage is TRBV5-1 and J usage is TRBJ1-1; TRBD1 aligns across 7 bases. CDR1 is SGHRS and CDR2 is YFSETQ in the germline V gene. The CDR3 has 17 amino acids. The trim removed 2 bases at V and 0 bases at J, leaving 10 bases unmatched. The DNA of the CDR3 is TGCGCCAGCAGCTTACTAACCTCAGGGGGGATGAACACTGAAGCTTTCTTT. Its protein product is CASSLLTSGGMNTEAFF.

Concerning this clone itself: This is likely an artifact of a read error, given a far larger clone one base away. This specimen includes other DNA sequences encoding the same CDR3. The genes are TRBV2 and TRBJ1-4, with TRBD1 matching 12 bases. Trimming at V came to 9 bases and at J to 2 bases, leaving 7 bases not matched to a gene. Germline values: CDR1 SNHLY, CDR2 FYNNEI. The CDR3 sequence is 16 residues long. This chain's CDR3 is CASRRGTGGTNEKLFF. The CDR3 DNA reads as TGTGCCAGTAGGAGGGGGACAGGGGGCACTAATGAAAAACTGTTTTTT.

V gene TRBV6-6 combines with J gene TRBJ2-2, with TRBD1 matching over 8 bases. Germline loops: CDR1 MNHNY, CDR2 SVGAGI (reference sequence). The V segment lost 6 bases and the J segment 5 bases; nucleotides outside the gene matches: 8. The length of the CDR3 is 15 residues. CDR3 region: CASRPRQGYTGELFF. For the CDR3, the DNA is TGTGCCAGCAGACCCCGACAGGGGTATACCGGGGAGCTGTTTTTT.